This T cell receptor beta chain appears in the sequencing data of a study of CD8 T cells in Susac syndrome. Germline lookup yields CDR1 LNHNV and CDR2 YYDKDF (reference sequence). The CDR3 is 11 amino acids. Trimming cost V 3 bases and J 8 bases, with 5 bases left between them. It was with random hexamers that 0.5 to 1 ug RNA was reverse transcribed. TCR beta CDR3 was amplified by immunoSEQ multiplex PCR. This amplification extended across 54 Vbeta and 13 Jbeta segments. TCRdb processed the immunoSEQ multiplex PCR reads anew with MiXCR; each CDR3 protein has one entry. The sample holds some 400,000 distinct CDR3 sequences, more than 70% seen once.

The chain has TRBV15 and TRBJ2-1; D not resolved. Input material: CD8+ T cells from PBMCs. The sequence was obtained from a human donor with multiple sclerosis. The chain's CDR3 is CATSSADEQFF. DNA for the CDR3: TGTGCCACCAGCAGTGCGGATGAGCAGTTCTTC. Combining the CDR3 with reference TRBV15 and TRBJ2-1 gives the whole variable domain DAMVIQNPRYQVTQFGKPVTLSCSQTLNHNVMYWYQQKSSQAPKLLFHYYDKDFNNEADTPDNFQSRRPNTSFCFLDIRSPGLGDTAMYLCATSSADEQFFGPGTRLTVL.